Reported below is one TCR beta chain. This CDR3 is 14 amino acids long. Looked up from germline, CDR1 is MNHEY and CDR2 is SVGAGI. V was pared by 0 bases and J by 7 bases, with 9 bases between. This specimen belongs to a study of shared T cell receptors in the human thymus. Some clones are missing from TCRdb's copy, which holds only in-frame ones; the method was immunoSEQ multiplex PCR. The table lists hundreds of thousands of clones, 80% to 90% of them singletons. This sample was also put to use in a study of human thymus T cells. This second study says: Resections removed during corrective heart surgery provided the thymus tissue used. Apparent bias marked the V and J gene usage of thymic and blood repertoires. Unrelated people showed highly overlapping thymic repertoires, related research reported.

Sequencing was carried out using thymocytes. The TCR originated in a girl under three years old with a congenital heart defect. The genes are TRBV6-5 and TRBJ1-4; maybe TRBD1 (5 bases). CDR3 DNA sequence: TGTGCCAGCAGTTACTCCGGGACTCTTGAAAAACTGTTTTTT. Encoded protein: CASSYSGTLEKLFF.